Sequencing of this TCR beta chain was carried out in a study of Ad26.COV2.S vaccination and SARS-CoV-2 variants. Study details: Intramuscular Ad26.COV2.S doses were given once or twice, 56 days apart.

Assay: immunoSEQ multiplex PCR; the TCRdb copy retains only in-frame clones and omits some. The profile shows about 320,000 clones, 70% to 90% of them singletons. The CDR3 contains 15 residues. CDR1 SGHRS and CDR2 YFSETQ come from the germline V gene. Trimming cost V 7 bases and J 2 bases, with 18 bases left between them. About this clone itself: Its target is unknown.

Treatment noted: 19 received Ad26.COV2.S at low or high dose, single or two shots; about five received placebo; per-sample allocation not given. Day 63 after the first injection of vaccine or placebo was the sampling time. In Boston, an adult donor aged 18-55 years took part. General study points: People who got the vaccine or the placebo had similar non-spike TCR breadth. Estimates derived from TCR breadth and depth analyses may have underestimated total T cell responses.

The receptor's source is a person aged 18-65 years who received the Ad26.COV2.S COVID-19 vaccine or a placebo. The sequencing used peripheral blood, collected in a trial of Ad26.COV2.S vaccine versus placebo. The chain has TRBV5-1 and TRBJ2-5; D unclear. CDR3 amino acids: CASQRVGMGQETQYF. The CDR3 nucleotides are TGCGCCAGCCAACGGGTGGGCATGGGTCAAGAGACCCAGTACTTC.